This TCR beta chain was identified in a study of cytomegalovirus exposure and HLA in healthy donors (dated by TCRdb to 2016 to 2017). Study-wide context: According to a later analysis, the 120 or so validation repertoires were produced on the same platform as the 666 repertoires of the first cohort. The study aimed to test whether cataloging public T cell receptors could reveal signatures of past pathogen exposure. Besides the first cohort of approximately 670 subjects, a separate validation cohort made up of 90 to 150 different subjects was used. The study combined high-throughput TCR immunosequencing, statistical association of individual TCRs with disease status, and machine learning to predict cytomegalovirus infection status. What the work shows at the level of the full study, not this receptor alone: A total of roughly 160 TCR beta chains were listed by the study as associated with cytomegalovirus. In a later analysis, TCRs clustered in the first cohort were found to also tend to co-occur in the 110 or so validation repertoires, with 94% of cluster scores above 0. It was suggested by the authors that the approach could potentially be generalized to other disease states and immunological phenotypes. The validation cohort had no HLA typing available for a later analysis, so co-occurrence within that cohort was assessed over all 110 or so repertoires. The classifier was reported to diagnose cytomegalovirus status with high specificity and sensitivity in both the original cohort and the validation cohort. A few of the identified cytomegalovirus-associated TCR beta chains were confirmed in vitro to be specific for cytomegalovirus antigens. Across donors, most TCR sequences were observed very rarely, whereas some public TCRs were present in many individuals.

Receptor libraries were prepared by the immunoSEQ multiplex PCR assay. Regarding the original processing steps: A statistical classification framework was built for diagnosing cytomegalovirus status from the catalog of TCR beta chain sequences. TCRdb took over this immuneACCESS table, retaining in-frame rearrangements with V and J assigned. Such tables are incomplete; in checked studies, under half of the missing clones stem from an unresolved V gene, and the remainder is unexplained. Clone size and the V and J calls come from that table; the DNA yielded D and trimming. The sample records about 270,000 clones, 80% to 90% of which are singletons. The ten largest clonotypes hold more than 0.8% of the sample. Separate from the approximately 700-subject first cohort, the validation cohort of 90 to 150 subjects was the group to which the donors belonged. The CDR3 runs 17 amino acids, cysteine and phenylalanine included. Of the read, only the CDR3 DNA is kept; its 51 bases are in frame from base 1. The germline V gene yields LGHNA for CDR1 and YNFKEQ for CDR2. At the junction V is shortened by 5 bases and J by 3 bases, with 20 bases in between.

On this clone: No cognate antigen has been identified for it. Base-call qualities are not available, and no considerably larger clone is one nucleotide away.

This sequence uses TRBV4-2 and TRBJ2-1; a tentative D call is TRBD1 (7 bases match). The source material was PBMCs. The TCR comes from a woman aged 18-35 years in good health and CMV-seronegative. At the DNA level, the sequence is TGTGCCAGCAGCTCGCGACAGGGAGGTTGGGACTACAATGAGCAGTTCTTC. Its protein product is CASSSRQGGWDYNEQFF.